This entry lists 27 T cell receptor beta chains sequenced from one sample in a study of cytomegalovirus exposure and HLA in healthy donors (dated by TCRdb to 2016 to 2017). Receptors were amplified or captured by the immunoSEQ multiplex PCR assay. For the multiplex PCR, a mixture combining 60 forward primers for TCR Vbeta segments and 13 reverse primers for TCR Jbeta segments was used. TCRdb carries this immuneACCESS record with in-frame sequences only. Its versions omit some clonotypes, under half of them owing to an unresolved V gene in the studies checked, with the rest unexplained. The sample yields roughly 34,000 clones; 80% were counted once. The ten largest clones take up roughly 6% of the sample. Source material: PBMCs. These receptors originate from a male donor in good health and CMV-seronegative.

Only one count was recorded for this clone. The chain employs TRBV6-6 and TRBJ2-3; 10 nucleotides agree with TRBD2. This CDR3 is 13 amino acids long. CDR1 and CDR2 from the germline V gene are MNHNY and SVGAGI (reference sequence). The junction had 6 bases not matched to a gene; V was cut back by 11 bases and J by 4 bases. The CDR3, as DNA: TGTGCCGGGGGGCTAGCGGGGGCAGATACGCAGTATTTT. As protein: CAGGLAGADTQYF.

CDR3 amino acids: CASSLSGDTEAFF. The CDR3 DNA reads as TGTGCCAGCAGTTTATCGGGGGACACTGAAGCTTTCTTT. J is TRBJ1-1 and V is TRBV28; possible D gene TRBD1, 5 bases. The germline gives CDR1 MDHEN, CDR2 SYDVKM. Trimming removed 1 base at V and 3 bases at J, with 6 bases between. The length of the CDR3 is 13 residues.

The table lists this clone with a count of one. V and J are TRBV27 and TRBJ1-5, with D possibly being TRBD1 (6 bases). V lost 5 bases and J lost 5, with 13 bases in between. Per the germline V gene, CDR1 is MNHEY and CDR2 is SMNVEV (reference sequence). The CDR3 is 14 amino acids. CDR3 DNA sequence: TGTGCCAGCAGTCCCACACAGGGATATCAGCCCCAGCATTTT. It translates to CASSPTQGYQPQHF.

This clone has a handful of counts. The CDR3, as DNA: TGTGCCAGCAGCTTAGGGGGGGGCACTGAAGCTTTCTTT. It encodes CASSLGGGTEAFF. V gene TRBV5-5 combines with J gene TRBJ1-1; D may be TRBD1 (6 bases). The CDR3 consists of 13 residues. V dropped 2 bases and J dropped 4 bases, with 9 bases sitting between them. Germline CDR1 reads SGHKS; CDR2 reads YYEKEE (reference sequence). The full variable domain, its missing parts supplied by reference TRBV5-5 and TRBJ1-1, is DAGVTQSPTHLIKTRGQQVTLRCSPISGHKSVSWYQQVLGQGPQFIFQYYEKEERGRGNFPDRFSARQFPNYSSELNVNALLLGDSALYLCASSLGGGTEAFFGQGTRLTVV.

The CDR3 DNA sequence: TGTGCCAGCGTAGCGGGCGCTAGCACAGATACGCAGTATTTT. Its protein is CASVAGASTDTQYF. The chain recombines TRBV27 with TRBJ2-3; 7 bases match TRBD2. The length of the CDR3 is 14 residues. Germline values: CDR1 MNHEY, CDR2 SMNVEV (reference sequence). V lost 8 bases to trimming and J lost 0 bases; unmatched junction nucleotides: 5.

The chain has TRBV30 and TRBJ1-4; D unresolved. The CDR3 extends over 14 amino acids. V lost 4 bases to trimming and J lost 4 bases, with 13 bases between them. Germline CDR1 is GTSNPN and CDR2 is SVGIG (reference sequence). CDR3 sequence (DNA): TGTGCCTGGACTGGTTCAGGTCTTAATGAAAAACTGTTTTTT. Its translation is CAWTGSGLNEKLFF.

This rearrangement joins TRBV6-1 to TRBJ1-5; TRBD1 might be the D (6 bases). This CDR3 comprises 15 residues. Trimming stripped 2 bases from V and 6 bases from J, with 14 bases between. Germline CDR1 MNHNS, CDR2 SASEGT. The CDR3 DNA reads as TGTGCCAGCAGTGAAACAGGGCTGAGGAGTCAGCCCCAGCATTTT. Protein product: CASSETGLRSQPQHF.

The gene calls are TRBV6-5 and TRBJ2-4; 11 nucleotides match TRBD2. With V trimmed by 1 base and J by 6 bases, 5 bases remained unmatched. CDR3 length: 16 residues. Germline V gene sequence: CDR1 MNHEY, CDR2 SVGAGI. CDR3 sequence: CASSYFSGGAGNIQYF. The CDR3 region has the DNA TGTGCCAGCAGTTACTTTAGCGGGGGGGCCGGAAACATTCAGTACTTC.

The CDR3 sequence: CACRTLTYQETQYF. The CDR3, as DNA: TGTGCCTGCAGGACACTCACGTACCAAGAGACCCAGTACTTC. The rearrangement uses TRBV30 and TRBJ2-5, with D perhaps TRBD1 (5 bases). Germline CDR1 GTSNPN, CDR2 SVGIG (reference sequence). V shed 6 bases and J shed 0 bases, with 14 bases lying between them. The CDR3 runs 14 residues.

The chain joins TRBV2 to TRBJ2-1; 7 nucleotides agree with TRBD2. With 8 bases clipped from V and 4 bases from J, the junction kept 5 bases outside the gene matches. Germline values: CDR1 SNHLY, CDR2 FYNNEI. The CDR3 is made up of 13 amino acids. The CDR3 sequence is CASQEGGYNEQFF. CDR3 DNA: TGTGCCAGCCAAGAGGGAGGGTACAATGAGCAGTTCTTC.

In its sample, this clone was seen once. CDR3 sequence reads: CASSSGLAGPLDEQFF. The CDR3 region has the DNA TGTGCCAGCAGCTCGGGACTAGCGGGCCCCCTAGATGAGCAGTTCTTC. J is TRBJ2-1 and V is TRBV9; TRBD2 agrees at 12 bases. After removal of 4 bases from V and 8 bases from J, the junction contained 10 bases not matched to a gene. The CDR3 loop spans 16 amino acids. Germline CDR1 is SGDLS and CDR2 is YYNGEE.

The rearrangement uses TRBV4-1 and TRBJ1-5; 10 bases are a match to TRBD1. This CDR3 has 16 residues. J was trimmed by 7 bases and V by 4 bases; bases with no gene match: 10. Germline-derived CDR1 and CDR2 are MGHRA and YSYEKL. This chain's CDR3 is CASSPGTGVLGQPQHF. CDR3 nucleotides: TGCGCCAGCAGCCCCGGGACAGGGGTGCTCGGACAGCCCCAGCATTTT.

This rearrangement joins TRBV10-3 to TRBJ1-1; 8 nucleotides agree with TRBD1. V shed 3 bases and J 5 bases; nucleotides not matched to a gene: 5. Germline CDR1 reads ENHRY; CDR2 reads SYGVKD. This CDR3 has 14 amino acids. The CDR3 is CAISDTTGVTEAFF. For the CDR3, the DNA is TGTGCCATCAGTGACACGACAGGGGTGACTGAAGCTTTCTTT.

This chain links TRBV28 with TRBJ1-1; 8 nucleotides agree with TRBD1. Germline values: CDR1 MDHEN, CDR2 SYDVKM. With 1 base clipped from V and 4 bases from J, the junction kept 8 bases outside the gene matches. The length of the CDR3 is 16 residues. CDR3 residues: CASSLLASGGRTEAFF. The CDR3 DNA is TGTGCCAGCAGTTTATTAGCGTCAGGGGGCCGCACTGAAGCTTTCTTT.

This chain uses TRBV13 with TRBJ1-6; D unclear. The CDR3 runs to 16 residues. V dropped 5 bases and J dropped 0 bases, with 11 bases sitting between them. The germline V gene encodes CDR1 PRHDT and CDR2 FYEKMQ (reference sequence). The CDR3 bases are TGTGCCAGCAGCCGAGTCCATAGCTCCTATAATTCACCCCTCCACTTT. As protein: CASSRVHSSYNSPLHF.

Here the CDR3 reads CASSRNGGESTEAFF. Written as DNA, the CDR3 is TGTGCCAGCTCACGGAACGGGGGTGAGAGCACTGAAGCTTTCTTT. The V and J genes are TRBV18 and TRBJ1-1, with D perhaps TRBD1 (5 bases). This CDR3 is 15 amino acids long. Germline lookup yields CDR1 KGHSH and CDR2 LQKENI. V dropped 4 bases and J dropped 4 bases, with 16 bases sitting between them.

The chain has TRBV7-2 and TRBJ2-2; TRBD1 might be the D (5 bases). Germline loops: CDR1 SGHTA, CDR2 FQGNSA. CDR3 length: 16 amino acids. Trimming left V 3 bases short and J 4 bases short, with 15 bases between. The CDR3 protein is CASSFRAGISTGELFF. CDR3 DNA sequence: TGTGCCAGCAGCTTCAGGGCAGGGATTAGCACCGGGGAGCTGTTTTTT.

The rearrangement joins TRBV2 to TRBJ1-5, with a weak D call TRBD1 (6 bases). Germline V gene sequence: CDR1 SNHLY, CDR2 FYNNEI. The CDR3 extends over 15 amino acids. Trimming shortened V by 1 base and J by 0 bases, and 7 bases separated the two germline ends. The CDR3 region is CASSEEGDSNQPQHF. CDR3 DNA sequence: TGTGCCAGCAGTGAAGAGGGGGATAGCAATCAGCCCCAGCATTTT.

This clone was seen a handful of times. J is TRBJ2-7 and V is TRBV2; 7 bases line up with TRBD2. Germline V CDR1 and CDR2: SNHLY, FYNNEI. The CDR3 consists of 14 residues. The J segment lost 2 bases and the V segment lost 4 bases, leaving 5 bases of the junction unmatched. The CDR3 loop is CASSAPSGTYEQYF. In DNA form, the CDR3 reads TGTGCCAGCAGTGCCCCTAGCGGTACCTACGAGCAGTACTTC.

The chain combines TRBV11-3 with TRBJ1-3; D not certain. The CDR3 is 14 residues long. Germline V gives CDR1 SGHNT, CDR2 YENEEA. V gave up 1 base and J gave up 0 bases, with 4 bases separating them. For the CDR3, the DNA is TGTGCCAGCAGCTTAGGAGACTCTGGAAACACCATATATTTT. Its protein is CASSLGDSGNTIYF.

V and J are TRBV29-1 and TRBJ1-5, with D tentatively TRBD1 (6 bases). CDR3 length: 14 residues. The ends were cut back, 6 bases at V and 1 base at J, with 13 bases in the middle. CDR1 is SQVTM and CDR2 is ANQGSEA in the germline V gene. For the CDR3, the DNA is TGCAGCGTCGCGGACAGTTTGAGCAATCAGCCCCAGCATTTT. Translation: CSVADSLSNQPQHF.

CDR3 DNA sequence: TGTGCCAGCAGTGAACAGGGTAACTACGAGCAGTACTTC. It specifies CASSEQGNYEQYF. This chain links TRBV25-1 with TRBJ2-7; D is perhaps TRBD1 (5 bases). V was pared by 2 bases and J by 3 bases, with 8 bases between. CDR3 length equals 13 residues. CDR1 and CDR2 (germline): MGHDK, SYGVNS.

This chain connects TRBV7-8 to TRBJ1-6; TRBD1 matches at 7 bases. After removal of 1 base from V and 6 bases from J, the junction contained 3 bases not matched to a gene. From germline, CDR1 is SGHVS and CDR2 FQNEAQ. This CDR3 is 15 amino acids long. CDR3 loop: CASSLVRQGNSPLHF. CDR3 DNA: TGTGCCAGCAGCTTAGTAAGACAGGGTAATTCACCCCTCCACTTT.

The gene calls are TRBV30 and TRBJ2-3; 10 bases fit TRBD2. CDR1 GTSNPN and CDR2 SVGIG come from the germline V gene (reference sequence). The CDR3 runs 14 residues. Trimming removed 3 bases from V and 8 bases from J; junction bases left unmatched: 8. The CDR3 sequence is CAWRVAGGSRTQYF. The CDR3 bases are TGTGCCTGGAGGGTAGCGGGAGGCTCCCGTACGCAGTATTTT.

The rearrangement joins TRBV5-1 to TRBJ1-6; D remains ambiguous. The CDR3 sequence is 14 residues long. V lost 1 base to trimming and J lost 10 bases, with 12 bases between them. Germline CDR1 is SGHRS and CDR2 is YFSETQ. The CDR3 coding sequence is TGCGCCAGCAGCTTGTATGGCGAGAGGTCACCCCTCCACTTT. This sequence encodes CASSLYGERSPLHF.

The chain carries TRBV28 and TRBJ1-5; D is ambiguous. Trimming cost V 5 bases and J 9 bases, with 17 bases left between them. Germline V gene sequence: CDR1 MDHEN, CDR2 SYDVKM. The CDR3 sequence is 14 residues long. The CDR3 DNA reads TGTGCCAGCAGTACCTCCCCACGTCTGAGGCCCCAGCATTTT. Translating gives CASSTSPRLRPQHF.

The genes are TRBV7-9 and TRBJ2-7; D remains unclear. The CDR3 covers 13 residues. From germline, CDR1 is SEHNR and CDR2 FQNEAQ (reference sequence). With 1 base removed from V and 7 bases from J, the gap between germline ends came to 11 bases. This CDR3 reads CASSLVGAPEQYF. The CDR3, as DNA: TGTGCCAGCAGCTTAGTAGGAGCGCCAGAGCAGTACTTC.